Sequencing of this T cell receptor (beta chain) was carried out in a study of cytomegalovirus exposure and HLA in healthy donors. Deletions cut 1 base from V and 2 bases from J, with 13 bases between. The CDR3 spans 16 residues. CDR1 is SGHTA, CDR2 FQGNSA, per germline. Vbeta (60) and Jbeta (13) primers were used in the PCR. The method was immunoSEQ multiplex PCR; TCRdb's version includes in-frame clones alone and lacks a portion of them. The data contain fewer than 200,000 clones, roughly 80% of them singletons. The rearrangement uses TRBV7-2 and TRBJ2-3, with no clear D. The source is a woman between 18 and 29 years old in good health and CMV-seronegative. The material sequenced was PBMCs. Here the CDR3 DNA reads TGTGCCAGCAGCTTAGAGTCTCCGGCGGTCACAGATACGCAGTATTTT. Protein product: CASSLESPAVTDTQYF.